The clone carrying this T cell receptor beta chain turned up a few times. Antigen specificity is unknown. This record comes from a study of human T cells and chemical hapten exposure. Study overall: Per-sample variation in TCR yield stemmed mainly from small pooled library volume differences. General study points: Sensitization with DPC brought no change to TCRs above 1 in 1000 in frequency.

Regarding time point: healthy volunteer bleed at 2 weeks. It was unfractionated whole blood from which total RNA was extracted. Authors' processing steps: Counts of TCRs in each sample centred on a median of approximately 96,000 and extended from about 20,000 to 690,000. TCRdb ran MiXCR on the RACE reads and lists one entry per CDR3 protein. It is TCRdb's table, rather than the study itself, that gives the V and J calls and clone size. The data hold roughly 46,000 distinct CDR3 sequences, with 4% to 4.5% observed a single time. V lost 2 bases, J lost 2 bases, and 14 bases lay in between. The germline CDR1 and CDR2 sequences are MGHRA and YSYEKL. This CDR3 contains 16 residues.

Sequencing used whole blood. V and J are TRBV4-1 and TRBJ2-3, with D maybe TRBD1 (5 bases). The clonotype originates from a human donor in good health. Some clones in this sample may be carry-over from other donors' samples. The CDR3 protein is CASSQSAGPFTDTQYF. The CDR3 DNA reads TGCGCCAGCAGCCAATCGGCAGGGCCCTTCACAGATACGCAGTATTTT.